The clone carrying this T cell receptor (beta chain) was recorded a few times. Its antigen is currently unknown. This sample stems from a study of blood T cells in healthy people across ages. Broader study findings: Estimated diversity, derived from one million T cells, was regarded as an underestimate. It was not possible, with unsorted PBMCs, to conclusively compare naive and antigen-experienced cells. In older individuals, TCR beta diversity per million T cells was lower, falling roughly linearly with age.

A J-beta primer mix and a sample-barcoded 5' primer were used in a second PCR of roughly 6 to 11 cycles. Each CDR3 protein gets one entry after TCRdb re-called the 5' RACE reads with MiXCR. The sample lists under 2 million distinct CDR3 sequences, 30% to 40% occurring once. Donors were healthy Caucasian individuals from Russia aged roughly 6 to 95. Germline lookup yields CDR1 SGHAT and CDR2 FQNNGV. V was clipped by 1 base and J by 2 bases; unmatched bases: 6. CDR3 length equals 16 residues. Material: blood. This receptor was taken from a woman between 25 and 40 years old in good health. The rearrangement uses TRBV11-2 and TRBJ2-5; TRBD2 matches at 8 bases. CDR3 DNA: TGTGCCAGCAGCTTAGCCCCGACGGGGGGGCAAGAGACCCAGTACTTC. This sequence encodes CASSLAPTGGQETQYF.